This is a list of T cell receptor beta chains from one sample in a study of Graves' ophthalmopathy and Graves' hyperthyroidism. TCRdb reanalysed the multiplex PCR reads using MiXCR and keeps one entry per CDR3 protein. The repertoire holds 350,000 to 400,000 distinct CDR3 sequences, about 18% seen once, with approximately 1.4% in the top ten. The sequenced material came from peripheral blood. The receptors stem from a woman under 30 with Graves' ophthalmopathy. Each CDR3 is given with its conserved first and last residue. D genes are given only for firm matches. Size is omitted from some rows. Given values are once, few, many or a class for expanded clones.

many TRBJ1-1 TRBV5-1 NA TGCGCCAGCAGACGCGCTGAACAAGCTTTCTTT CASRRAEQAFF
many TRBJ1-1 TRBV30 NA TGTGCCTGGAGTCCCCCCCCCTGGAACACTGAAGCTTTCTTT CAWSPPPWNTEAFF
once TRBJ1-3 TRBV11-2 NA TGTGCCAGCAGCTTCCCTTCCGGGTCCTCTGGAAACACCATATATTTT CASSFPSGSSGNTIYF
many TRBJ2-2 TRBV6-5 NA TGTGCCACCGCCCCCACCGGGGAGCTGTTTTTT CATAPTGELFF
few TRBJ2-7 TRBV27 TRBD2 TGTGCCAGCAGTACCTTAGCGGGAGGGCCGGGAGAGCAGTACTTC CASSTLAGGPGEQYF
many TRBJ2-4 TRBV28 TRBD2 TGTGCCAGCAGTTGGGGGGTACAGGGTAGCGGGAGAGTCAAAAACATTCAGTACTTC CASSWGVQGSGRVKNIQYF
NA TRBJ1-2 TRBV12-3/TRBV12-4 TRBD1 TGTGCCAGCAGTGTAACAGGGGAGGACGGCTACACCTTC CASSVTGEDGYTF
many TRBJ1-5 TRBV12-3/TRBV12-4 TRBD1 TGTGCCAGCAGTCTCCGGACAGGGGGCCCCGTGTTGAATCAGCCCCAGCATTTT CASSLRTGGPVLNQPQHF
NA TRBJ2-2 TRBV11-2 NA TGTGCCAGCAGCCCCGGGCCTAGCGGGGAGCTGTTTTTT CASSPGPSGELFF
few TRBJ2-3 TRBV4-1 TRBD2 TGCGCCAGCAGCCAAGCTCCGGGACTAGCGGGAGATGGAGATACGCAGTATTTT CASSQAPGLAGDGDTQYF
many TRBJ1-1 TRBV5-1 TRBD1 TGCGCCAGCAGCACCGGGACAGGGGGCGCCGGTACTGAAGCTTTCTTT CASSTGTGGAGTEAFF
many TRBJ1-1 TRBV6-5 NA TGTGCCAGCAGTTACGGGGCAGGGCGAAATGAAGCTTTCTTT CASSYGAGRNEAFF
many TRBJ2-2 TRBV10-3 NA TGTGCCATCAGTGAGCGAACGGGGCCTTACACCGGGGAGCTGTTTTTT CAISERTGPYTGELFF
many TRBJ1-1 TRBV7-9 TRBD1 TGTGCCAGCAGCCCAGGGGGGCAGTGGACTGAAGCTTTCTTT CASSPGGQWTEAFF
many TRBJ2-7 TRBV6-2/TRBV6-3 NA TGTGCGCCGGGTGGCTGTAGTCTACGAGGGCAGTACTTC CAPGGCSLRGQYF
few TRBJ2-5 TRBV20-1 TRBD2 TGCAGTGCGCCCGAAACTAGCGGGACTATGACCCAGTACTTC CSAPETSGTMTQYF
many TRBJ2-7 TRBV28 TRBD1 TGTGCCAGCAGGGAGGGACAGGGGAGCTCCTACGAGCAGTACTTC CASREGQGSSYEQYF
few TRBJ2-2 TRBV4-1 NA TGCGCCAGCAGCCAAGATCCCGCGACTCCAAACACCGGGGAGCTGTTTTTT CASSQDPATPNTGELFF
NA TRBJ2-6 TRBV28 NA TGTGCCGTGAGAGGGTCGGGGGCCAACGTCCTGACTTTC CAVRGSGANVLTF
many TRBJ2-7 TRBV20-1 NA TGCAGTGCCCGAGGGACTTGGGTTCGGGGATCCTACGAGCAGTACTTC CSARGTWVRGSYEQYF
many TRBJ2-5 TRBV30 NA TGTGCCTGGAGGCTATCCGAGACCCAGTACTTC CAWRLSETQYF
NA TRBJ2-2 TRBV12-3/TRBV12-4 NA TGTGCCAGCAGCCGGGACTCTGACACCGGGGAGCTGTTTTTT CASSRDSDTGELFF
many TRBJ2-5 TRBV28 NA TGTGCCAGCGTCCAACAAGAGACCCAGTACTTC CASVQQETQYF
many TRBJ2-7 TRBV5-1 TRBD2 TGCGCCAGCAGCCCGGGAGGCGGGATCCACGAGCAGTACTTC CASSPGGGIHEQYF
many TRBJ2-4 TRBV6-1 TRBD2 TGTGCCAGCAAAACTAGCGGGAGAAACATTCAGTACTTC CASKTSGRNIQYF
many TRBJ2-5 TRBV30 TRBD2 TGTGCCTGGACTAGCGGGGGCCGCCAAGAGACCCAGTACTTC CAWTSGGRQETQYF
many TRBJ2-1 TRBV12-3/TRBV12-4 TRBD2 TGTGCCAGCAGTTTAGGACTAGCGCAGTTCTTC CASSLGLAQFF
NA TRBJ2-7 TRBV14 NA TGTGCCAGCAGCCCCCAGGTAGGCTCCTACGAGCAGTACTTC CASSPQVGSYEQYF
many TRBJ1-5 TRBV12-3/TRBV12-4 TRBD1 TGTGCCAGCAGTTTAGGGATAGGGACAGGGCGCAATCAGCCCCAGCATTTT CASSLGIGTGRNQPQHF
many TRBJ2-6 TRBV11-2 NA TGTGCCAGCAGCTTAGAGGCCGGAACTGGGGCCAACGTCCTGACTTTC CASSLEAGTGANVLTF
many TRBJ1-1 TRBV6-1 NA TGTGCCAGCAGTGGTACGGTGGGAACGGCTTTCTTT CASSGTVGTAFF
many TRBJ1-2 TRBV28 NA TGTGCCAGCAGTCCCCACCTGACAGGACGGGCCTATGGCTACACCTTC CASSPHLTGRAYGYTF
many TRBJ2-3 TRBV19 TRBD1 TGTGCCAGTAGTACCGGACAGGGGGCAACAGATACGCAGTATTTT CASSTGQGATDTQYF
many TRBJ2-7 TRBV29-1 NA TGCAGCGTAACCCCCTCTAAGGGGATGACTTACGAGCAGTACTTC CSVTPSKGMTYEQYF
once TRBJ1-1 TRBV6-1 NA TGTGCCAGCAGTGCGGCGGGACCTCGAAACACTGAAGCTTTCTTT CASSAAGPRNTEAFF
many TRBJ1-5 TRBV28 TRBD1 TGTGCCAGCAGTTCCGGGACAGGGATCCAGCCCCAGCATTTT CASSSGTGIQPQHF
many TRBJ1-3 TRBV6-1 NA TGTGCCAGCCAGAGGGGGGACTCTGGAAACACCATATATTTT CASQRGDSGNTIYF
many TRBJ1-5 TRBV19 NA TGTCCGCCAGGCAGGCATCGGCCCCAGCATTTT CPPGRHRPQHF
NA TRBJ2-7 TRBV6-2/TRBV6-3 TRBD2 TGTGCCAGCAGCTTCGCGGGACTAGGATACTACGAGCAGTACTTC CASSFAGLGYYEQYF
many TRBJ2-5 TRBV11-2 TRBD2 TGTGCCAGCAGTAAAGCGGGAGGATACCAAGAGACCCAGTACTTC CASSKAGGYQETQYF